The sequence of this T cell receptor (beta chain) was determined in a study of T cell changes during pregnancy in multiple sclerosis. Only in-frame clones appear in the TCRdb table, and some are missing; sequencing was by immunoSEQ multiplex PCR. The profile shows just under 100,000 clones, approximately 95% of them singletons. Concerning this clone: The junction does not match germline at one end; this may be a read error.

In germline, CDR1 is GTSNPN, CDR2 SVGIG (reference sequence). The CDR3 has 13 residues. The chain recombines TRBV30 with TRBJ2-3, with a weak D call TRBD2 (5 bases). The receptor's source is a female donor with multiple sclerosis, enrolled in a pregnancy study. The sample consisted of peripheral blood, taken after pregnancy. CDR3 in amino acids: CAWSATFGDTQYF. In DNA, the CDR3 is TGTGCCTGGAGTGCTACCTTCGGGGATACACAGTATTTT. Full variable domain (outside the CDR3, taken from reference TRBV30 and TRBJ2-3): SQTIHQWPATLVQPVGSPLSLECTVEGTSNPNLYWYRQAAGRGLQLLFYSVGIGQISSEVPQNLSASRPQDRQFILSSKKLLLSDSGFYLCAWSATFGDTQYFGPGTRLTVL.